The 32 T cell receptor beta chains reported below all come from one sample, sequenced in a study of T cells in Graves' hyperthyroidism and ophthalmopathy. RNA transcripts served as the template for amplifying TCR beta CDR3 regions. RT-PCR in the first round (using the HTBI primer set) targeted the TCR CDR3. Each CDR3 protein gets one entry after TCRdb re-called the multiplex PCR reads with MiXCR. This sample carries roughly 700,000 distinct CDR3 sequences, under 45% of them seen once, and the ten largest clones take roughly 30%. The sequenced sample was blood. These receptors came from a middle-aged woman with Graves' hyperthyroidism.

The sample holds many counts of this clonotype. The rearrangement links TRBV15 to TRBJ1-5, with 7 positions matching TRBD1. The germline CDR1 and CDR2 sequences are LNHNV and YYDKDF (reference sequence). This CDR3 spans 15 amino acids. V was clipped by 3 bases and J by 3 bases; unmatched bases: 5. The CDR3 DNA reads TGTGCCACCAGCAGGGAGGGACAGCCCAATCAGCCCCAGCATTTT. It yields the protein CATSREGQPNQPQHF.

The chain is built from TRBV7-9 and TRBJ1-1; weak D call: TRBD1 (5 bases). The CDR3 consists of 17 residues. The germline V gene has CDR1 SEHNR and CDR2 FQNEAQ (reference sequence). Trimming removed 3 bases from V and 5 bases from J, with 22 bases in between. This chain's CDR3 is CASSLYTWRAWGTEAFF. The CDR3 region has the DNA TGTGCCAGCAGCTTGTATACATGGAGGGCGTGGGGGACTGAAGCTTTCTTT.

The chain recombines TRBV10-3 with TRBJ2-7, with 12 bases lining up with TRBD2. This CDR3 region has 15 residues. In germline, CDR1 is ENHRY, CDR2 SYGVKD. V lost 8 bases to trimming and J lost 7 bases; unmatched junction nucleotides: 12. The DNA of the CDR3 is TGTGCCATCCTAGCCCTGACTAGCGGGGGCAATGAGCAGTACTTC. This encodes CAILALTSGGNEQYF.

Concerning this clonotype: This may be a read error: a much more frequent sequence differs by one nucleotide. Because the CDR3 is missing its conserved closing phenylalanine or tryptophan, this is likely a read error. The chain links TRBV9 to TRBJ2-7; D not resolved. Between the trimmed V and J ends, which lost 8 bases and 0 bases, there was a span of 6 bases. The CDR3 extends over 11 amino acids. Germline-derived CDR1 and CDR2 are SGDLS and YYNGEE. CDR3 bases: TGTGCCAGGACGATCTCCTACGAGCAGTACCTC. Its translation is CARTISYEQYL.

This clonotype was observed a few times. The genes are TRBV29-1 and TRBJ1-2; a possible D gene is TRBD1 (5 bases). Per germline, CDR1 SQVTM and CDR2 ANQGSEA. This CDR3 spans 13 amino acids. V lost 3 bases and J 8 bases, leaving 16 bases between the germline ends. The CDR3 bases are TGCAGCGTTGAGAGTCGGGAGGGACCGGGCTACACCTTC. Its translation is CSVESREGPGYTF. Filled out from reference TRBV29-1 and TRBJ1-2, the complete variable domain reads SAVISQKPSRDICQRGTSLTIQCQVDSQVTMMFWYRQQPGQSLTLIATANQGSEATYESGFVIDKFPISRPNLTFSTLTVSNMSPEDSSIYLCSVESREGPGYTFGSGTRLTVV.

V gene TRBV7-9 combines with J gene TRBJ1-2, with 7 bases identical to TRBD1. Trimming removed 3 bases from V and 10 bases from J; junction bases left unmatched: 14. The CDR3 extends over 15 amino acids. Germline assignment: CDR1 SEHNR and CDR2 FQNEAQ (reference sequence). In nucleotides, the CDR3 is TGTGCCAGCAGCTTGTACAGGGGAAGTTTGGATGACTACACCTTC. This sequence encodes CASSLYRGSLDDYTF.

This clonotype was detected many times. This sequence joins TRBV7-2 and TRBJ1-1; D is ambiguous. The CDR3 sequence is 14 residues long. Deletions cut 1 base from V and 6 bases from J, with 12 bases between. CDR1 and CDR2 from the germline V gene are SGHTA and FQGNSA. CDR3 region: CASSLDPVQSEAFF. CDR3 nucleotide sequence: TGTGCCAGCAGCTTAGATCCCGTCCAGTCTGAAGCTTTCTTT.

Ten or more counts support this clonotype. CDR3 protein: CSVDQGPEQYF. The CDR3 nucleotides are TGCAGCGTAGACCAGGGTCCCGAGCAGTACTTC. V and J are TRBV29-1 and TRBJ2-7; D is perhaps TRBD1 (5 bases). The CDR3 spans 11 residues. CDR1 is SQVTM, CDR2 ANQGSEA, per germline. Deletions cut 6 bases from V and 6 bases from J, with 12 bases between.

The chain links TRBV19 to TRBJ1-4, with TRBD1 as a possible D gene (5 bases). The CDR3 is made up of 15 amino acids. V was shortened by 5 bases and J by 5 bases, with 15 bases between the two germline ends. Germline-derived CDR1 and CDR2 are LNHDA and SQIVND (reference sequence). The CDR3: CASSVGRLRNEKLFF. Here the CDR3 DNA reads TGTGCCAGTAGTGTGGGACGCCTAAGAAATGAAAAACTGTTTTTT.

This clonotype has just a few counts. The gene calls are TRBV5-6 and TRBJ2-7, with TRBD2 matching 11 bases. V lost 4 bases and J lost 4; bases outside the gene matches: 10. This CDR3 region has 16 residues. Germline V CDR1 and CDR2: SGHDT, YYEEEE. The CDR3 loop is CASSRRTSGGLYEQYF. The CDR3 nucleotides are TGTGCCAGCAGCCGGCGTACTAGCGGGGGCCTTTACGAGCAGTACTTC.

The sample holds a few counts of this clonotype. This chain links TRBV4-3 with TRBJ1-4; D is unclear. The length of the CDR3 is 16 residues. The germline gives CDR1 LGHNA, CDR2 YSLEER. V was trimmed by 1 base and J by 8 bases, leaving 17 bases between them. Written as DNA, the CDR3 is TGCGCCAGCAGCCAAGGGCGTAGTGGGATTTTGGAAAAACTGTTTTTT. Its protein is CASSQGRSGILEKLFF.

This clonotype has at least ten counts. Written as DNA, the CDR3 is TGCAGCGTTGAGGGGGGAAGCTCCGGGGAGCTGTTTTTT. Translated, it gives CSVEGGSSGELFF. J is TRBJ2-2 and V is TRBV29-1, with D possibly TRBD2 on 6 matching bases. Germline loops: CDR1 SQVTM, CDR2 ANQGSEA. CDR3 length equals 13 residues. The ends were cut back, 3 bases at V and 6 bases at J, with 11 bases in the middle.

The gene calls are TRBV19 and TRBJ2-1; no reliable D call. V dropped 0 bases and J dropped 10 bases, with 7 bases sitting between them. CDR3 size: 12 residues. CDR1 is LNHDA and CDR2 is SQIVND in the germline V gene (reference sequence). CDR3 amino acids: CASSIDLMEQFF. The CDR3 DNA sequence: TGTGCCAGTAGTATAGATCTGATGGAGCAGTTCTTC.

This clonotype has just a few counts. A much larger clone lies one base from this, so it may be a read error. J is TRBJ1-1 and V is TRBV6-5, with 10 bases matching TRBD1. The trim removed 6 bases at V and 6 bases at J, leaving 4 bases unmatched. Germline assignment: CDR1 MNHEY and CDR2 SVGAGI. The CDR3 is made up of 13 amino acids. The CDR3 loop is CASSPGTGAEAFF. The DNA of the CDR3 is TGTGCCAGCAGCCCCGGGACAGGGGCTGAAGCTTTCTTT.

This clonotype was detected only a few times. The gene calls are TRBV6-5 and TRBJ1-2; D possibly corresponds to TRBD1 (5 bases). Germline V gives CDR1 MNHEY, CDR2 SVGAGI. The germline V and J ends were trimmed by 2 bases and 4 bases, with 11 bases remaining between them. The CDR3 spans 14 residues. CDR3 residues: CASSYQTVRYGYTF. Written as DNA, the CDR3 is TGTGCCAGCAGTTACCAGACAGTTCGCTATGGCTACACCTTC.

The chain recombines TRBV6-1 with TRBJ1-2; 8 bases align to TRBD1. This CDR3 contains 12 residues. Germline CDR1 reads MNHNS; CDR2 reads SASEGT. V lost 6 bases to trimming and J lost 12 bases; unmatched junction nucleotides: 9. The CDR3 spells CASRTDRAGNTF. DNA of the CDR3: TGTGCCAGCAGAACGGACAGGGCTGGAAACACCTTC.

The chain couples TRBV10-3 to TRBJ2-6, with D unresolved. V lost 10 bases and J 0 bases, leaving 10 bases between the germline ends. The CDR3 is 14 amino acids. From germline, CDR1 is ENHRY and CDR2 SYGVKD. Here the CDR3 DNA reads TGTGCCACCACAGCTCTCTCTGGGGCCAACGTCCTGACTTTC. It is translated as CATTALSGANVLTF.

In this sample, this clonotype turned up once. One end of the junction is discordant with germline, which a read error may explain. The genes are TRBV29-1 and TRBJ1-5, with TRBD1 as a possible D gene (5 bases). Germline V gives CDR1 SQVTM, CDR2 ANQGSEA. CDR3 length: 13 residues. The CDR3 nucleotides read TGCAGCGTGTCCGGGACGGAGAATCAGCCTCAGCATTTT. Encoded protein: CSVSGTENQPQHF.

This chain uses TRBV15 with TRBJ2-3; no definite D call. Germline V gene sequence: CDR1 LNHNV, CDR2 YYDKDF (reference sequence). The CDR3 is 13 residues long. V lost 5 bases, J lost 8 bases, and 14 bases lay in between. CDR3 sequence reads: CATSDLRVGTQYF. CDR3 DNA: TGTGCCACCAGCGACCTCCGGGTGGGTACGCAGTATTTT.

V is TRBV24-1 and J is TRBJ2-7; 9 positions match TRBD1. The J call may be in error: the DNA end matches TRBJ2-1 better. Germline V gives CDR1 KGHDR, CDR2 SFDVKD. This CDR3 is 16 amino acids long. The CDR3 DNA reads TGTGCCACCGAAGCTTCTCCGGGACAGGGCCACAATGAGCAGTTCTTC. Its protein product is CATEASPGQGHNEQFF.

V and J are TRBV19 and TRBJ1-3; possibly TRBD1 for D (6 bases). Per germline, CDR1 LNHDA and CDR2 SQIVND (reference sequence). V was pared by 4 bases and J by 0 bases, with 16 bases between. This CDR3 comprises 17 residues. CDR3 sequence (DNA): TGTGCCAGTAGTAAAGGGGGGGGTCCCATCTCTGGAAACACCATATATTTT. Residues: CASSKGGGPISGNTIYF.

To note about this clonotype: Relative to the germline gene, one junction end is altered; a read error may explain this. V is TRBV20-1 and J is TRBJ1-6, with 8 bases lining up with TRBD1. The CDR3 contains 15 residues. The germline gives CDR1 DFQATT, CDR2 SNEGSKA (reference sequence). CDR3 coding DNA: TGCAGTGCTAGAGACCGGGACAGGCCCAATTCACTCCTCCACTTT. Translation: CSARDRDRPNSLLHF.

The chain recombines TRBV10-3 with TRBJ2-3; 9 bases map to TRBD1. J lost 5 bases, V lost 3 bases, and 6 bases had no gene match. The V gene's germline CDR1 is ENHRY and CDR2 SYGVKD. The CDR3 consists of 15 residues. Here the CDR3 DNA reads TGTGCCATCAGTGACGCGGGACAGGGTGGAGATACGCAGTATTTT. Its translation: CAISDAGQGGDTQYF.

The rearrangement links TRBV29-1 to TRBJ2-2; 7 bases align to TRBD2. Per the germline V gene, CDR1 is SQVTM and CDR2 is ANQGSEA. CDR3 length: 14 amino acids. V shed 7 bases and J 2 bases; nucleotides not matched to a gene: 7. The CDR3 loop is CSARGTKNTGELFF. The CDR3 DNA is TGCAGCGCCCGCGGGACTAAAAACACCGGGGAGCTGTTTTTT.

Only a few counts were recorded for this clonotype. The V and J genes are TRBV2 and TRBJ1-1, with D unresolved. V dropped 10 bases and J dropped 1 base, with 13 bases sitting between them. CDR1 is SNHLY and CDR2 is FYNNEI in the germline V gene. The CDR3 runs to 13 residues. Here the CDR3 DNA reads TGTGCCACTGCGGCACTGAAGAACACTGAAGCTTTCTTT. Residues: CATAALKNTEAFF.

A note on this clonotype: Its ends do not fully match the called genes, so a read error is possible. CDR3 DNA sequence: TGCGCCAGCAGCCAAGATCCAGGGCACGGCTATGGCTGCACCTTC. Translation: CASSQDPGHGYGCTF. The chain has TRBV4-3 and TRBJ1-2; D is possibly TRBD1 (5 bases). CDR1 is LGHNA, CDR2 YSLEER, per germline. The CDR3 length is 15 residues.

This clonotype was observed a few times. The chain joins TRBV20-1 to TRBJ2-7; 7 bases align to TRBD2. Looked up from germline, CDR1 is DFQATT and CDR2 is SNEGSKA (reference sequence). Losses at the gene ends were 3 bases for V and 4 bases for J; bases not matched to a gene: 15. The CDR3 loop spans 16 amino acids. The CDR3 loop reads CSASGILAPDTYEQYF. For the CDR3, the DNA is TGCAGTGCTAGTGGGATACTAGCGCCCGACACATACGAGCAGTACTTC.

This clonotype was counted only a few times. The rearrangement joins TRBV30 to TRBJ1-2; D gene ambiguous. V was cut by 7 bases and J by 14 bases, with 20 bases left in between. This CDR3 comprises 11 residues. Germline lookup yields CDR1 GTSNPN and CDR2 SVGIG (reference sequence). The CDR3 coding sequence is TGTGCCTTGATGGATGGGAGTCTGTGTACCTTC. This gives the protein CALMDGSLCTF. Full variable domain (remainder filled in from reference TRBV30 and TRBJ1-2): SQTIHQWPATLVQPVGSPLSLECTVEGTSNPNLYWYRQAAGRGLQLLFYSVGIGQISSEVPQNLSASRPQDRQFILSSKKLLLSDSGFYLCALMDGSLCTFGSGTRLTVV.

This clonotype has ten or more counts. The chain has TRBV7-2 and TRBJ2-5, with 7 bases aligning to TRBD2. Losses at the gene ends were 1 base for V and 1 base for J; bases not matched to a gene: 12. There are 18 residues in the CDR3. Germline V lookup: CDR1 SGHTA, CDR2 FQGNSA. Written as DNA, the CDR3 is TGTGCCAGCAGCTTAGGGGTGACAGCGGGATCCATCCAAGAGACCCAGTACTTC. Amino acids: CASSLGVTAGSIQETQYF.

This clonotype has a handful of counts. The genes are TRBV2 and TRBJ2-7; D might be TRBD2 (6 bases). CDR3 length: 13 amino acids. The ends were cut back, 5 bases at V and 1 base at J, with 9 bases in the middle. Germline V lookup: CDR1 SNHLY, CDR2 FYNNEI. The CDR3 protein is CASSLAESYEQYF. The CDR3 nucleotides read TGTGCCAGCAGTTTAGCGGAATCCTACGAGCAGTACTTC. The variable domain in full, completed from reference TRBV2 and TRBJ2-7, reads EPEVTQTPSHQVTQMGQEVILRCVPISNHLYFYWYRQILGQKVEFLVSFYNNEISEKSEIFDDQFSVERPDGSNFTLKIRSTKLEDSAMYFCASSLAESYEQYFGPGTRLTVT.

This clonotype was found a few times. V gene TRBV4-1 combines with J gene TRBJ1-2; tentatively, D is TRBD1 (5 bases). The germline gives CDR1 MGHRA, CDR2 YSYEKL. V gave up 2 bases and J gave up 8 bases, with 15 bases separating them. The CDR3 has 14 residues. This CDR3 reads CASSQTGTVRGYTF. In DNA form, the CDR3 reads TGCGCCAGCAGCCAAACCGGGACTGTCCGGGGCTACACCTTC.

The V and J genes are TRBV12-3 or TRBV12-4 and TRBJ1-1; D might be TRBD1 (5 bases). The germline V and J ends were trimmed by 3 bases and 3 bases, with 14 bases remaining between them. This CDR3 has 15 residues. The CDR3 DNA sequence: TGTGCCAGCAGTTTGATTCAGGGTGTCGACACTGAAGCTTTCTTT. This sequence encodes CASSLIQGVDTEAFF.